This record looks at one T cell receptor (beta chain) sequence and its context. What it binds is unknown. These data come from a study of cytomegalovirus exposure and HLA in healthy donors. Across the whole study: In a previous analysis, approximately 110 million unique TCR beta sequences were found from 150 million to 200 million T cells. Study-level results: Trimming of TCR beta V- and J-genes showed a link, identified in a later analysis, to a missense DCLRE1C variant. The analysis excluded some indistinguishable V segments, including TRBV6-2 and TRBV6-3. In a later analysis, specific HLA alleles were associated with approximately 17,000 TCR beta sequences at a 0.05 false discovery rate.

The PCR ran on 60 Vbeta and 13 Jbeta primers. Profiling relied on immunoSEQ multiplex PCR, and the TCRdb table lists in-frame clones only, not all of them. The sample lists approximately 140,000 clones, 63% occurring once. V lost 7 bases, J lost 12 bases, and 15 bases stayed unmatched. The germline V gene encodes CDR1 LNHDA and CDR2 SQIVND (reference sequence). The CDR3 extends over 15 amino acids. Sequenced material: PBMCs. The chain carries TRBV19 and TRBJ2-1, with 10 bases matching TRBD2. The origin of this receptor is a woman aged 55-69 years in good health and CMV-seropositive. The CDR3 reads CASNNLWASGSPQFF. CDR3 nucleotide sequence: TGTGCCAGTAACAACCTCTGGGCTAGCGGGAGCCCGCAGTTCTTC.